This T cell receptor beta chain was observed in a study of blood T cell repertoires in COVID-19. The overall study: Samples came from the United States, Italy and Spain, spanning acute and convalescent COVID-19. PBMCs, B-cell-depleted T cells, or T cells provided the cDNA or gDNA that made up the material.

The germline gives CDR1 MNHEY, CDR2 SVGEGT. The CDR3 loop spans 14 amino acids. V lost 5 bases and J 2 bases, leaving 13 bases between the germline ends. Original processing methods: Reference gene primer amplification yielded estimated nucleated cell counts. The repertoire was sequenced with immunoSEQ multiplex PCR; TCRdb's copy has only in-frame clones and lacks some. V, J and clone size are those of that table, while D and trimming were read from the DNA. The data contain 120,000 to 150,000 clones, about four fifths of them singletons. The material sequenced was peripheral blood. The TCR originated in a human donor in a cohort sampled during active COVID-19. The chain has TRBV6-2 or TRBV6-3 and TRBJ2-7; possible D gene TRBD2, 5 bases. Here the CDR3 DNA reads TGTGCCAGCAGTAAATCCGGGATCACCTACGAGCAGTACTTC. Amino acid sequence: CASSKSGITYEQYF.